These T cell receptor beta chains were read from a single sample in a study of Graves' ophthalmopathy and Graves' hyperthyroidism. A single record per CDR3 protein comes from TCRdb applying MiXCR to the multiplex PCR reads. The sample carries some 350,000 distinct CDR3 sequences, about 15% recorded once. The sample consisted of peripheral blood. The receptor source for this set is an adult woman with stable Graves' hyperthyroidism. The CDR3 runs from the conserved cysteine through the conserved F or W. A D gene is named only where the DNA matches it firmly. Size tells how often a clone was seen (once, few, many) or the class of an expanded clone, and some rows leave it out.

>many|TRBJ2-7|.|TRBV6-5
TGTGCCAGCAGTTACTCTCCGGGACCAAGCTCCTACGAGCAGTACTTC
CASSYSPGPSSYEQYF
>.|TRBJ2-7|.|TRBV28
TGTGCCAGCAAACCCCCAGGGGTTTCGAGGGAGCAGTACTTC
CASKPPGVSREQYF
>.|TRBJ2-5|.|TRBV12-3/TRBV12-4
TGTGCCAGCACCTTAGGACCCCAAGAGACCCAGTACTTC
CASTLGPQETQYF
>many|TRBJ2-2|TRBD1|TRBV2
TGTGCCAGCAGTGAACCGGACAGGGGCCTTCGCACCGGGGAGCTGTTTTTT
CASSEPDRGLRTGELFF
>.|TRBJ1-2|.|TRBV15
TGTGCCACCAGCAGTGACGGCTTAAACTATGGCTACACCTTC
CATSSDGLNYGYTF
>many|TRBJ2-2|TRBD1|TRBV19
TGTGCCAGTAGTATTAGCGGACAGGGAAAAAGCGGGGAGCTGTTTTTT
CASSISGQGKSGELFF
>.|TRBJ2-5|.|TRBV12-3/TRBV12-4
TGTGCCAGCAGTTACCCCCGTGGGGGGGGCGGAGAGACCCAGTACTTC
CASSYPRGGGGETQYF
>many|TRBJ2-2|TRBD1|TRBV28
TGTGCCAGCAGGTCCCGGGACAGGGGGACCACCGGGGAGCTGTTTTTT
CASRSRDRGTTGELFF
>.|TRBJ1-1|TRBD1|TRBV20-1
TGCAGTGCTAGAGATCTTGCAGGGGGCTCGAACACTGAAGCTTTCTTT
CSARDLAGGSNTEAFF
>many|TRBJ2-5|TRBD2|TRBV11-2
TGTGCCAGCAGCTCACCTAGCGGTAGCGGGAAGACCCAGTACTTC
CASSSPSGSGKTQYF
>many|TRBJ2-7|TRBD2|TRBV12-3/TRBV12-4
TGTGCCAGCAGGCAGGGACTAGCGGGAGTCTACGAGCAGTACTTC
CASRQGLAGVYEQYF
>few|TRBJ2-7|.|TRBV18
TGTGCCAGCTCACCATCGTGGGAGACTACCTACGAGCAGTACTTC
CASSPSWETTYEQYF
>many|TRBJ2-2|TRBD2|TRBV6-5
TGTGCCAGCATCGGACTAGCGGGAGGGCGAGACACCGGGGAGCTGTTTTTT
CASIGLAGGRDTGELFF
>many|TRBJ2-7|TRBD1|TRBV15
TGTGCCACCAGCAGAGCCTCAGGGGGCCTTTCGTCCTACGAGCAGTACTTC
CATSRASGGLSSYEQYF
>many|TRBJ2-2|.|TRBV6-2/TRBV6-3
TGTGCCAGCAGTCTCGAGGCCGTGGGAAACACCGGGGAGCTGTTTTTT
CASSLEAVGNTGELFF
>many|TRBJ1-3|.|TRBV6-1
TGTGCCAGCAGCAGTCCGGGGGGAAACACCATATATTTT
CASSSPGGNTIYF
>many|TRBJ1-1|TRBD1|TRBV5-1
TGCGCCAGCAGCTTGGGACAGGGTCAAGGGAACACTGAAGCTTTCTTT
CASSLGQGQGNTEAFF